Described below is a single TCR beta chain sequence and its context. Its specificity is unknown. Libraries were prepared by immunoSEQ multiplex PCR; TCRdb keeps only in-frame clonotypes and omits some of them. Of 250,000 to 400,000 clones detected, 87% appear once; the ten largest clones hold 1% to 1.5%. The sample belongs to a study of cytomegalovirus exposure and HLA in healthy donors. Study-level findings and limits: Across donors, most TCRs were seen rarely, yet some public ones were widespread. The CMV antigen specificity of a few CMV-associated chains was confirmed through in vitro analysis. Listed as cytomegalovirus-associated were approximately 160 TCR beta chains.

CDR1 is MNHEY, CDR2 SVGAGI, per germline. This CDR3 contains 16 residues. Trimming cost V 0 bases and J 0 bases, with 12 bases left between them. The sequence came from a woman in her 30s in good health and CMV-seropositive. The chain joins TRBV6-5 to TRBJ2-7; D ambiguous. Source material: PBMCs. DNA of the CDR3: TGTGCCAGCAGTTACTCTCCGCACTCCCCCTCCTACGAGCAGTACTTC. Amino acids: CASSYSPHSPSYEQYF.